The source of this T cell receptor (beta chain) is a study of cytomegalovirus exposure and HLA in healthy donors. In the study overall: Later analysis reported that the 120 or so validation repertoires shared the platform of the approximately 690 first-cohort repertoires.

Study findings and constraints: In vitro data verified a few CMV-associated chains as specific for CMV antigens. Investigators reported 150 to 200 TCR beta chains as tied to cytomegalovirus.

In regard to this clone: Its antigen is not known.

Libraries were prepared by immunoSEQ multiplex PCR; TCRdb keeps only in-frame clonotypes and omits some of them. This repertoire shows about 160,000 clones, around 92% found once; its top ten account for about a tenth. Germline-derived CDR1 and CDR2 are LNHNV and YYDKDF (reference sequence). V lost 4 bases to trimming and J lost 4 bases; unmatched junction nucleotides: 6. The CDR3 covers 17 residues. This TCR was recovered from a woman between 18 and 29 years old in good health and CMV-seropositive. Sequenced material: PBMCs. The chain combines TRBV15 with TRBJ2-1; TRBD2 matches at 14 bases. CDR3: CATSKIRLAGGYNEQFF. DNA of the CDR3: TGTGCCACCAGCAAGATCAGACTAGCGGGAGGGTACAATGAGCAGTTCTTC.